This entry features one T cell receptor (beta chain) sequence. This clone is a singleton in its sample. Its antigen has not been determined. No qualities accompany the bases; no much larger clone lies one base away. A distance of 14 bases separates the germline ends of V and J, which lose 2 bases and 7 bases respectively. The CDR3 spans 14 residues, from the cysteine through the phenylalanine. Only the CDR3 portion is preserved as DNA: 42 bases, with reading frame beginning at the first base. CDR1 and CDR2 are read off the germline V gene as SGHVS and FNYEAQ. Interpreted using the paper, the treatment or condition label stands for: preoperative locoregional IRX-2 cytokine immunotherapy. The samples were obtained from a phase Ib study that tested preoperative, locoregional IRX-2 cytokine immunotherapy designed to prime immune responses. Donors were patients with early-stage breast cancer who received IRX-2 before surgery.

The data originate from a study of preoperative IRX-2 immunotherapy in early breast cancer (dated by TCRdb to between 2019 and 2020). The library was produced with the immunoSEQ multiplex PCR assay. The source is immuneACCESS, and TCRdb retained only in-frame sequences with V and J called. Part of the clones is not carried over; for the studies checked, unresolved V genes explain less than half of this, and the remainder is unexplained. The sample table shows 35,000 to 40,000 clones, and 80% to 90% are seen once. The leading ten clones occupy about 1.5% of the sample. The source is a human donor with breast cancer. This specimen was lymph node tissue, taken after IRX-2 immunotherapy. Recombination joined TRBV7-6 with TRBJ1-2; the D segment cannot be called with confidence. The encoded CDR3 is CASSLTGKPGGYTF. The sequenced DNA is TGTGCCAGCAGCTTAACGGGAAAACCAGGTGGCTACACCTTC.